A single sample gave rise to the 6 T cell receptor beta chains below, sequenced in a study of blood T cells in healthy people across ages. A sample-barcoded 5' primer and a J-beta primer mix were used in a second PCR of roughly 6 to 11 cycles. TCRdb fed the 5' RACE reads into MiXCR, producing one record per CDR3 protein. The sample yields about 1 million distinct CDR3 sequences, under 45% seen once. The sequenced sample consisted of blood. The origin of the receptors is a woman aged 55-69 years in good health.

This chain connects TRBV7-2 to TRBJ2-5, with 7 bases lining up with TRBD2. CDR3 length: 15 residues. In germline, CDR1 is SGHTA, CDR2 FQGNSA. Germline trimming cut 8 bases from V and 5 bases from J; bases unmatched to any gene: 14. CDR3 residues: CASEKGGLGGETQYF. In DNA, the CDR3 is TGTGCCAGCGAGAAGGGTGGACTAGGAGGGGAGACCCAGTACTTC.

Turning to this clonotype: Relative to the germline gene, one junction end is altered; a read error may explain this. The chain couples TRBV6-5 to TRBJ2-3; TRBD1 or TRBD2 may be the D gene (5 bases each). The germline V gene encodes CDR1 MNHEY and CDR2 SVGAGI. The CDR3 loop spans 14 amino acids. CDR3 in amino acids: CTSSSLGTTDTQYF. CDR3 bases: TGTACCAGCAGTTCCCTGGGGACGACAGATACGCAGTATTTT.

This clonotype has just a few counts. CDR3 amino acids: CASSVSAENIQYF. The CDR3, as DNA: TGTGCCAGCAGCGTCTCAGCGGAAAACATTCAGTACTTC. The gene calls are TRBV9 and TRBJ2-4, with D possibly matching TRBD2 (5 bases). The V end lost 2 bases, the J end lost 5 bases, and 8 bases lay between the germline ends. The CDR3 has 13 residues. CDR1 and CDR2 (germline): SGDLS, YYNGEE.

The gene calls are TRBV10-3 and TRBJ2-4; D uncertain. The V end was cut by 0 bases, the J end by 7 bases, with 7 bases between. The CDR3 has 13 residues. Germline CDR1 ENHRY, CDR2 SYGVKD. CDR3 bases: TGTGCCATCAGTGAGTCAATGGGGAACATTCAGTACTTC. Translated, it gives CAISESMGNIQYF.

This clonotype was counted only a few times. The V gene is TRBV7-9, the J gene TRBJ2-7; D may correspond to TRBD1 or TRBD2 (5 bases each). Germline lookup yields CDR1 SEHNR and CDR2 FQNEAQ (reference sequence). The CDR3 consists of 14 residues. V lost 5 bases and J 0 bases, leaving 11 bases between the germline ends. The CDR3 loop reads CASSRDVTSYEQYF. The CDR3 region has the DNA TGTGCCAGCAGCAGGGACGTCACCTCCTACGAGCAGTACTTC.

This clonotype showed up just once. The chain recombines TRBV7-9 with TRBJ2-4, with D unresolved. The DNA end is more similar to TRBJ2-7, so the J call may be wrong. This CDR3 spans 12 amino acids. CDR1 is SEHNR and CDR2 is FQNEAQ in the germline V gene (reference sequence). CDR3 nucleotide sequence: TGTGCCAGCAGCTTTGTGATGTACGAGCAGTACTTC. The encoded protein is CASSFVMYEQYF.